The 11 T cell receptor beta chains in this list originate from one sample, sequenced in a study of T cells after yellow fever vaccination. Each CDR3 protein is one row after TCRdb ran MiXCR on the 5' RACE reads. This sample has a few hundred thousand distinct CDR3 sequences; around 6.8% occur once, and the top ten carry about a sixth. The sequencing here drew on PBMCs, taken approximately 40 days after the first yellow fever vaccination. The receptor source for this set is a man younger than 35 who received the YFV17D yellow fever vaccine.

This clonotype was seen only a few times. V gene TRBV5-4 combines with J gene TRBJ2-5, with D perhaps TRBD1 (6 bases). Germline V gene lookup returns CDR1 SGHNT and CDR2 YYREEE (reference sequence). The CDR3 covers 13 residues. V lost 5 bases and J lost 3, with 11 bases in between. For the CDR3, the DNA is TGTGCCAGCAGGGCCGGGACAAAAGAGACCCAGTACTTC. This sequence encodes CASRAGTKETQYF.

The sample holds many counts of this clonotype. The V gene is TRBV5-4, the J gene TRBJ2-7; D might be TRBD1 (6 bases). Trimming cost V 0 bases and J 2 bases, with 9 bases left between them. The CDR3 loop spans 14 amino acids. Germline V lookup: CDR1 SGHNT, CDR2 YYREEE (reference sequence). The CDR3 region has the DNA TGTGCCAGCAGCTTGGCCCGGGACACCTACGAGCAGTACGTC. This sequence encodes CASSLARDTYEQYV.

V usage is TRBV20-1 and J usage is TRBJ2-7, with 11 bases lining up with TRBD2. The J segment lost 6 bases and the V segment lost 1 base, leaving 5 bases of the junction unmatched. This CDR3 has 14 residues. The germline V gene encodes CDR1 DFQATT and CDR2 SNEGSKA (reference sequence). The CDR3 loop is CSARVSGGVSEQYF. CDR3 DNA: TGCAGTGCTAGAGTTAGCGGGGGGGTGTCCGAGCAGTACTTC.

V usage is TRBV3-1 and J usage is TRBJ2-5; D could derive from TRBD1 or TRBD2 (6 bases each). The germline V gene has CDR1 LGHDT and CDR2 YNNKEL (reference sequence). The CDR3 is made up of 14 amino acids. V lost 2 bases and J 4 bases, leaving 11 bases between the germline ends. The CDR3 reads CASSQRGRGETQYF. The CDR3 DNA sequence: TGTGCCAGCAGCCAACGGGGGCGGGGAGAGACCCAGTACTTC.

There are a few counts of this clonotype. This chain's CDR3 is CASSLAFAGELFF. The CDR3 nucleotides are TGTGCCAGCAGCTTAGCGTTCGCCGGGGAGCTGTTTTTT. V usage is TRBV7-9 and J usage is TRBJ2-2; no clear D gene. The CDR3 is made up of 13 amino acids. V lost 0 bases to trimming and J lost 6 bases, with 5 bases between them. The V gene's germline CDR1 is SEHNR and CDR2 FQNEAQ (reference sequence).

This clonotype was observed many times. V and J are TRBV5-1 and TRBJ2-1; possibly TRBD2 for D (5 bases). Germline assignment: CDR1 SGHRS and CDR2 YFSETQ. CDR3 length: 16 amino acids. V lost 0 bases and J lost 0, with 10 bases in between. CDR3 coding DNA: TGCGCCAGCAGCTTGGCTCCGGGAAGCTCCTACAATGAGCAGTTCTTC. Amino acid sequence: CASSLAPGSSYNEQFF.

This clonotype was seen repeatedly, ten times or more. This chain links TRBV12-3 or TRBV12-4 with TRBJ2-3; D remains unclear. Trimming shortened V by 1 base and J by 7 bases, and 9 bases separated the two germline ends. The CDR3 has 13 residues. The CDR3 DNA sequence: TGTGCCAGCAGTTTAGGTCCCTTACATACGCAGTATTTT. It yields the protein CASSLGPLHTQYF.

This clonotype was counted at least ten times. The rearrangement uses TRBV12-3 or TRBV12-4 and TRBJ2-3; weak D call: TRBD1 (6 bases). Trimming removed 3 bases at V and 0 bases at J, with 10 bases between. The CDR3 contains 15 residues. The CDR3, as DNA: TGTGCCAGCAGTTTCTGGACAGCTAGCACAGATACGCAGTATTTT. Protein product: CASSFWTASTDTQYF.

In this sample, this clonotype turned up many times. V gene TRBV5-1 combines with J gene TRBJ2-5, with D possibly being TRBD1 (6 bases). This CDR3 spans 15 amino acids. V lost 1 base and J 4 bases, leaving 14 bases between the germline ends. Germline CDR1 is SGHRS and CDR2 is YFSETQ. The CDR3 reads CASSLFRGTGETQYF. The CDR3 DNA sequence: TGCGCCAGCAGCTTGTTCAGGGGCACGGGAGAGACCCAGTACTTC.

The CDR3 region is CASSAGLAGYEQFF. As DNA, the CDR3 is TGTGCCAGTAGTGCTGGACTAGCGGGCTATGAGCAGTTCTTC. The genes are TRBV19 and TRBJ2-1; 11 nucleotides match TRBD2. This CDR3 spans 14 amino acids. Germline CDR1 and CDR2: LNHDA and SQIVND (reference sequence). After removal of 5 bases from V and 8 bases from J, the junction contained 5 bases not matched to a gene.

V gene TRBV5-4 combines with J gene TRBJ2-3; 8 bases match TRBD2. The CDR3 extends over 15 amino acids. Germline V gene lookup returns CDR1 SGHNT and CDR2 YYREEE (reference sequence). V gave up 2 bases and J gave up 8 bases; unmatched junction bases: 10. The CDR3 DNA follows: TGTGCCAGCAGCTTTTCCGGGGGGGTCAGGGGTACGCAGTATTTT. It specifies CASSFSGGVRGTQYF.